The 9 T cell receptor beta chains below come from one sample, sequenced in a study of blood T cell repertoires in COVID-19. Produced via immunoSEQ multiplex PCR; TCRdb's table is partial and in-frame only. The repertoire includes 250,000 to 300,000 clones, 60% to 75% of them detected once, and 3.3% sits in the top ten. The sample comprised peripheral blood. The receptors originated from a woman aged 80 or older with acute or convalescent COVID-19.

The CDR3 bases are TGTGCCAGCAGTTGGGACAAGCAAGAGACCCAGTACTTC. It translates to CASSWDKQETQYF. The V call is TRBV5-6, the J call TRBJ2-5; D may be TRBD1 (6 bases). The CDR3 consists of 13 residues. Germline V gene lookup returns CDR1 SGHDT and CDR2 YYEEEE. V lost 5 bases and J 2 bases, leaving 10 bases between the germline ends.

This clone came up once. The genes are TRBV30 and TRBJ2-6; D is undetermined. Germline lookup yields CDR1 GTSNPN and CDR2 SVGIG (reference sequence). The V gene lost 2 bases and the J gene lost 0 bases, with 17 bases spanning the gap. The CDR3 has 18 amino acids. CDR3 nucleotide sequence: TGTGCCTGGAGTCCCCTGGTAGCACGGCACTCTGGGGCCAACGTCCTGACTTTC. Protein sequence: CAWSPLVARHSGANVLTF.

J is TRBJ2-2 and V is TRBV21-1; the listed D gene, TRBD2, was not tested against the DNA. TRBV21-1 is marked as a pseudogene. This CDR3 spans 15 amino acids. The CDR3 DNA follows: TGTGCCAGCAGCAACACTAGCGTTTTCACCGGGGAGCTGTTTTTT. It is translated as CASSNTSVFTGELFF.

The chain is built from TRBV11-2 and TRBJ2-5; D perhaps matches TRBD2 (5 bases). The CDR3 runs 16 residues. The V gene's germline CDR1 is SGHAT and CDR2 FQNNGV. V shed 5 bases and J shed 7 bases, with 23 bases lying between them. The CDR3 is CASSGLLSGRGGTQYF. Here the CDR3 DNA reads TGTGCCAGCAGCGGACTTTTATCGGGGAGAGGAGGGACCCAGTACTTC.

The J gene is TRBJ2-2, the V gene TRBV28; D may be TRBD2 (5 bases). The CDR3 has 17 amino acids. The V end lost 6 bases, the J end lost 2 bases, and 19 bases lay between the germline ends. Germline V gene sequence: CDR1 MDHEN, CDR2 SYDVKM. The CDR3 loop is CASSPQSSELNTGELFF. The CDR3 DNA reads as TGTGCCAGCAGCCCCCAGAGTAGCGAACTTAACACCGGGGAGCTGTTTTTT.

CDR3 protein: CASSAGQGRNTIYF. In nucleotides, the CDR3 is TGTGCCAGCAGTGCGGGACAGGGGAGAAACACCATATATTTT. This chain joins TRBV2 and TRBJ1-3; TRBD1 matches 10 bases. The CDR3 runs 14 residues. V gave up 4 bases and J gave up 5 bases; unmatched junction bases: 2. CDR1 is SNHLY and CDR2 is FYNNEI in the germline V gene.

In its sample, this clone was seen once. Other DNA sequences from this sample encode an identical CDR3 as well. Here the CDR3 reads CASSLALAAQETQYF. The CDR3 DNA reads TGTGCCAGCAGCTTGGCACTAGCGGCTCAAGAGACCCAGTACTTC. This chain joins TRBV5-4 and TRBJ2-5; 8 bases line up with TRBD2. The CDR3 extends over 15 amino acids. Germline V CDR1 and CDR2: SGHNT, YYREEE (reference sequence). J gave up 2 bases and V 0 bases, and 3 bases lay outside the gene matches.

The genes are TRBV11-3 and TRBJ2-1; TRBD2 agrees at 13 bases. The CDR3 spans 20 residues. Unmatched junction bases numbered 13, after V lost 1 base and J lost 4 bases. Germline CDR1 and CDR2: SGHNT and YENEEA. The CDR3 loop reads CASSLGWTSGGPTRYNEQFF. The CDR3 nucleotides read TGTGCCAGCAGCTTAGGGTGGACTAGCGGGGGCCCTACCAGGTACAATGAGCAGTTCTTC.

The sample holds a few counts of this clone. The chain joins TRBV2 to TRBJ1-2; tentative D call: TRBD1 (6 bases). Per germline, CDR1 SNHLY and CDR2 FYNNEI. Trimming pared 5 bases from V and 7 bases from J, leaving 17 bases between. This CDR3 has 14 amino acids. The CDR3, as DNA: TGTGCCAGCAGTACAACAGGGATTATCGGTGGCTACACCTTC. Protein sequence: CASSTTGIIGGYTF.